This T cell receptor beta chain was sequenced for a study of T cell responses to AZD1222 COVID-19 vaccine. CDR1 MNHEY and CDR2 SVGAGI come from the germline V gene. This CDR3 spans 14 amino acids. Trimming cost V 5 bases and J 1 base; bases outside gene matches: 4. Points from the study as a whole: Two doses of AZD1222 preceded a rise in Spike-specific TCR breadth and depth.

Repertoires were generated with immunoSEQ multiplex PCR, while TCRdb's copy carries only in-frame clones and drops some. The data hold roughly 180,000 clones, with roughly nine tenths observed a single time. Only a few counts were recorded for this clone. The antigen remains undetermined. The sequence was collected from an adult who received the AZD1222 COVID-19 vaccine. This chain connects TRBV6-5 to TRBJ1-2; 7 bases line up with TRBD1. Sequenced here: peripheral blood, sampled 28 days after the second AZD1222 dose. The CDR3 DNA sequence: TGTGCCAGCAGTCCGGACAGGAGTAACTATGGCTACACCTTC. It translates to CASSPDRSNYGYTF.